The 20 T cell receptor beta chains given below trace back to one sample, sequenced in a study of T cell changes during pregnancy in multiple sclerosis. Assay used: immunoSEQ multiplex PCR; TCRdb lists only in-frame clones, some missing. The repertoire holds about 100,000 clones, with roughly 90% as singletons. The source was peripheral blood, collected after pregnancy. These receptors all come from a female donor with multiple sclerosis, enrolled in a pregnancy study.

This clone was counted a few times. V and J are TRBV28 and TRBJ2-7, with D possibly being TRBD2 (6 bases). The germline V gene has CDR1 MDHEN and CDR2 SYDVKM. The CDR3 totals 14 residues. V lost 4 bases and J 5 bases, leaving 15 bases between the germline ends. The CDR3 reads CASSSPEGTHEQYF. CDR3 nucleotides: TGTGCCAGCAGTTCTCCGGAGGGGACCCACGAGCAGTACTTC.

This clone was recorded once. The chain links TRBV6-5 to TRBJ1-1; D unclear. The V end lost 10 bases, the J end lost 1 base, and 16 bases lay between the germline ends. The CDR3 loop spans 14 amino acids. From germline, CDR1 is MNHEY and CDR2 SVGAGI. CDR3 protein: CATLSAAGNTEAFF. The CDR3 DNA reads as TGTGCCACCCTGAGCGCGGCCGGGAACACTGAAGCTTTCTTT.

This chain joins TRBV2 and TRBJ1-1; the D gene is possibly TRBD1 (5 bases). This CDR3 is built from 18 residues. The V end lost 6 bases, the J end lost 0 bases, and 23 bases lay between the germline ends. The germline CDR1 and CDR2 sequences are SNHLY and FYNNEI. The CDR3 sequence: CASRGYQGVPLVNTEAFF. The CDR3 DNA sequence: TGTGCCAGCAGGGGATATCAAGGGGTACCTCTTGTGAACACTGAAGCTTTCTTT.

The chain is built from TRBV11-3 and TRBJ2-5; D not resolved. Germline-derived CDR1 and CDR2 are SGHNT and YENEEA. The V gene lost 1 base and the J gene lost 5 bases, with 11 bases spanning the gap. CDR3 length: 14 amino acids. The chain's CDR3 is CASSLGHVQETQYF. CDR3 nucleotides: TGTGCCAGCAGCTTAGGACACGTGCAGGAGACCCAGTACTTC.

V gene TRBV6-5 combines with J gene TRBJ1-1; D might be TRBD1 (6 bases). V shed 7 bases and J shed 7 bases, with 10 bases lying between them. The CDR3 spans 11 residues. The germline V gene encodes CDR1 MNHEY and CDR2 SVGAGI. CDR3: CASTEGGEAFF. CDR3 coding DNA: TGTGCCAGCACCGAAGGGGGTGAAGCTTTCTTT.

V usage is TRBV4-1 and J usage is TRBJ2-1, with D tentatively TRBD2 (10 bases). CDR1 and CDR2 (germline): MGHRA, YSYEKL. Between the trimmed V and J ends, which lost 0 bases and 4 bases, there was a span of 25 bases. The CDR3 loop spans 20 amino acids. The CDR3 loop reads CASSQEQGAPGLANYNEQFF. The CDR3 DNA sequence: TGCGCCAGCAGCCAAGAACAGGGGGCCCCGGGACTAGCGAATTACAATGAGCAGTTCTTC.

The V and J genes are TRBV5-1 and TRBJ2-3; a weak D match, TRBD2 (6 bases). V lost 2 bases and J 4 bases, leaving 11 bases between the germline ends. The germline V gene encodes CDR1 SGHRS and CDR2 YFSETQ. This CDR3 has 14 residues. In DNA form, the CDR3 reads TGCGCCAGCAGCTTCCGCCGGGAGTCAGATACGCAGTATTTT. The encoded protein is CASSFRRESDTQYF.

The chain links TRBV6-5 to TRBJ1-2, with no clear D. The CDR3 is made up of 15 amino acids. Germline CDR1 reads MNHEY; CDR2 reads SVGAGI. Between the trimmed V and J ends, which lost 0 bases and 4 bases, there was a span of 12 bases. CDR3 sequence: CASSYSAGSSYGYTF. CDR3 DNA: TGTGCCAGCAGTTACTCGGCCGGGTCGAGCTATGGCTACACCTTC.

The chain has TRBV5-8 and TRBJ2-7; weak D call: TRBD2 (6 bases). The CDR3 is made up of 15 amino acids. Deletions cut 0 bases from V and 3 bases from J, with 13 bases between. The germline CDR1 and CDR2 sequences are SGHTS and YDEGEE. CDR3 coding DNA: TGTGCCAGCAGCTTGGGGGGGGACCCCCTCTACGAGCAGTACTTC. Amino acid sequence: CASSLGGDPLYEQYF. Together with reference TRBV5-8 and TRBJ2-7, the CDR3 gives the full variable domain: EAGVTQSPTHLIKTRGQQATLRCSPISGHTSVYWYQQALGLGLQFLLWYDEGEERNRGNFPPRFSGRQFPNYSSELNVNALELEDSALYLCASSLGGDPLYEQYFGPGTRLTVT.

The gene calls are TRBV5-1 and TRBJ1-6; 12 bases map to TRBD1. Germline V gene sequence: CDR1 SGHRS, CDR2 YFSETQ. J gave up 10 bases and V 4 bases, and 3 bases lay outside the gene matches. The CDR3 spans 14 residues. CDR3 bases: TGCGCCAGCAGCCCCGGGACAGGGGGCTCACCCCTCCACTTT. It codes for CASSPGTGGSPLHF.

The CDR3 coding sequence is TGTGCCAGCAGCTATGGAGGGAGTGTGCAGTATTTT. Translating gives CASSYGGSVQYF. The genes are TRBV11-3 and TRBJ2-3; the D gene is possibly TRBD2 (6 bases). Trimming left V 4 bases short and J 11 bases short, with 13 bases between. Per germline, CDR1 SGHNT and CDR2 YENEEA. This CDR3 contains 12 residues.

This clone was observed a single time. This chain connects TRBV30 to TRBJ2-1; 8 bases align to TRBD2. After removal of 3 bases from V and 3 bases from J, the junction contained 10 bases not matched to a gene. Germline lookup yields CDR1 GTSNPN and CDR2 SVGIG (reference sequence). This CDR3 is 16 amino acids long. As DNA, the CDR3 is TGTGCCTGGAGAAAACTAGCGGCCTGGGGCTACAATGAGCAGTTCTTC. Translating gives CAWRKLAAWGYNEQFF.

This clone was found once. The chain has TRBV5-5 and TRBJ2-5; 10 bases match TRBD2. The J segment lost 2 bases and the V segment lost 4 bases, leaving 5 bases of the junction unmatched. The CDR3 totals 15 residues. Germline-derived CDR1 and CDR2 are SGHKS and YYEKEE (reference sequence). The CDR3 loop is CASSSGLAAQETQYF. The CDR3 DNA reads TGTGCCAGCAGCAGTGGACTAGCGGCTCAAGAGACCCAGTACTTC.

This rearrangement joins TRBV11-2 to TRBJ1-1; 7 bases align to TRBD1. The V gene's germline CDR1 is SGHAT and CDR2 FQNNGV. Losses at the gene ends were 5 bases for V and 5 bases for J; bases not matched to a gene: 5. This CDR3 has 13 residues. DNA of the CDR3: TGTGCCAGCAGCCGGGGACAGCAAACTGAAGCTTTCTTT. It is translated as CASSRGQQTEAFF. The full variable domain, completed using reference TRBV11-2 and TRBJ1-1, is EAGVAQSPRYKIIEKRQSVAFWCNPISGHATLYWYQQILGQGPKLLIQFQNNGVVDDSQLPKDRFSAERLKGVDSTLKIQPAKLEDSAVYLCASSRGQQTEAFFGQGTRLTVV.

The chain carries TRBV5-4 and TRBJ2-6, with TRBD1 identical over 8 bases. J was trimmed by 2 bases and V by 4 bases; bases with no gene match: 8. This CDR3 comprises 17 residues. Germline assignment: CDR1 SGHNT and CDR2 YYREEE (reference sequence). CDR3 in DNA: TGTGCCAGCAGCAGGGGACAGGTCCGTGCTGGGGCCAACGTCCTGACTTTC. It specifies CASSRGQVRAGANVLTF.

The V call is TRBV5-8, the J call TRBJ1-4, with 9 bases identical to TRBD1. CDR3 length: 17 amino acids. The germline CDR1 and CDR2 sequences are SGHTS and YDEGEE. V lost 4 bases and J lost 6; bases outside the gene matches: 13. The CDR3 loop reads CASSPFGTGGGYEKLFF. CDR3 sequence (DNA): TGTGCCAGCAGCCCATTCGGAACAGGGGGCGGTTATGAAAAACTGTTTTTT.

The CDR3 loop is CASSFRIQGPTGELFF. The CDR3 region has the DNA TGTGCCAGCAGTTTTAGGATCCAGGGGCCTACCGGGGAGCTGTTTTTT. The chain recombines TRBV27 with TRBJ2-2, with D possibly being TRBD1 (6 bases). Germline loops: CDR1 MNHEY, CDR2 SMNVEV (reference sequence). This CDR3 region has 16 residues. V was trimmed by 3 bases and J by 5 bases, leaving 16 bases between them.

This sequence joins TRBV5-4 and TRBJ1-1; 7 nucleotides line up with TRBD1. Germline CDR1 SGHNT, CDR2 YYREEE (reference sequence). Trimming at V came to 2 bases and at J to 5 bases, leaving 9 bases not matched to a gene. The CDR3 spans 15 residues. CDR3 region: CASSLNDRVLTEAFF. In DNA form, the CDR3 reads TGTGCCAGCAGCTTAAACGACAGGGTCCTGACTGAAGCTTTCTTT.

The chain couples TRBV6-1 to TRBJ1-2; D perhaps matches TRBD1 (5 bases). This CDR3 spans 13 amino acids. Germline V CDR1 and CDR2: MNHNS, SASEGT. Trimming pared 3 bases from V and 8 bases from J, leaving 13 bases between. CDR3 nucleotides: TGTGCCAGCAGTGACAGGACATCGAGAGGCTACACCTTC. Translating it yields CASSDRTSRGYTF.

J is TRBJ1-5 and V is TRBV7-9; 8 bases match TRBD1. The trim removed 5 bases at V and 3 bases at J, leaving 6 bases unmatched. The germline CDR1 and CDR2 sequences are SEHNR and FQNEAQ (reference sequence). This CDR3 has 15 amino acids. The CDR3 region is CASSKTGGANQPQHF. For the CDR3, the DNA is TGTGCCAGCAGCAAAACAGGGGGTGCCAATCAGCCCCAGCATTTT.